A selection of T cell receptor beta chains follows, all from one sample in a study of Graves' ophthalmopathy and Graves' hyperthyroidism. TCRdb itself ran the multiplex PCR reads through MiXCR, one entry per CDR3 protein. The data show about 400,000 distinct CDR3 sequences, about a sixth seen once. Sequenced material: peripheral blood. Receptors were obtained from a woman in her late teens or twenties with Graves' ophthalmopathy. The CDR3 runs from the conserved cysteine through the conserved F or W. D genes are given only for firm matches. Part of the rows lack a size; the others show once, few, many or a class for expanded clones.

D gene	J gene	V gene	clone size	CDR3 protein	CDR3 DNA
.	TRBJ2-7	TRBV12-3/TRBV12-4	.	CASSPVRGRAIF	TGTGCCAGCAGCCCAGTTAGGGGACGGGCCATCTTC
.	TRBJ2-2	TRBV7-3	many	CASSLGGGGELFF	TGTGCCAGCAGCTTAGGGGGCGGCGGGGAGCTGTTTTTT
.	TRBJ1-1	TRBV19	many	CASSTGLLEAFF	TGTGCCAGTAGTACCGGGTTGCTTGAAGCTTTCTTT
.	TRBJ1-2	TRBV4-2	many	CASSQSPGTTNYGYTF	TGTGCCAGCAGCCAGTCGCCCGGGACAACTAACTATGGCTACACCTTC
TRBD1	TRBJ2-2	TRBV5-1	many	CASSPSFPTGGYTGELFF	TGCGCCAGCAGCCCGAGCTTCCCAACAGGGGGATACACCGGGGAGCTGTTTTTT
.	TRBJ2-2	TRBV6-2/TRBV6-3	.	CASRLRTGITGELFF	TGTGCCAGCAGACTGCGAACAGGGATCACCGGGGAGCTGTTTTTT
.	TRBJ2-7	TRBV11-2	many	CASSFRVHEQYF	TGTGCCAGCAGCTTCAGGGTTCACGAGCAGTACTTC
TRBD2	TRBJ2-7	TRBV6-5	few	CASSYLAGEIHEQYF	TGTGCCAGCAGTTATTTAGCGGGAGAAATCCACGAGCAGTACTTC
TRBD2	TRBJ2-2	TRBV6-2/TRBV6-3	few	CASSYSRLAANTGELFF	TGTGCCAGCAGTTACTCGCGACTAGCGGCGAACACCGGGGAGCTGTTTTTT
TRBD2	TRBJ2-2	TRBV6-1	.	CASKREVTGELFF	TGTGCCAGCAAGCGGGAGGTCACCGGGGAGCTGTTTTTT
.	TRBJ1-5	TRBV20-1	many	CSARALGEQPQHF	TGCAGTGCTAGAGCTCTAGGAGAGCAGCCCCAGCATTTT
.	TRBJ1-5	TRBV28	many	CASSFAGVSNQPQHF	TGTGCCAGCAGTTTCGCAGGGGTTAGCAATCAGCCCCAGCATTTT
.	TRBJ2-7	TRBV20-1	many	CSAWDGLSYEQYF	TGCAGTGCTTGGGACGGGCTGTCCTACGAGCAGTACTTC
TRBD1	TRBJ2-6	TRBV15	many	CATSTLQGPSSGANVLTF	TGTGCCACCAGCACCCTACAGGGGCCGTCCTCTGGGGCCAACGTCCTGACTTTC
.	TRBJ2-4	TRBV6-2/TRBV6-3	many	CASSTPGPNIQYF	TGTGCCAGCAGTACTCCGGGACCAAACATTCAGTACTTC
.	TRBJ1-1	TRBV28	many	CASKTGGNTEAFF	TGTGCCAGCAAAACGGGGGGGAACACTGAAGCTTTCTTT
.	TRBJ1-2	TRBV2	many	CASPGVDYGYTF	TGTGCCAGCCCTGGGGTGGACTATGGCTACACCTTC
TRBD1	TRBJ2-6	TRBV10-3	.	CAIQSDRLSGANVLTF	TGTGCCATCCAGTCGGACAGGCTGTCTGGGGCCAACGTCCTGACTTTC
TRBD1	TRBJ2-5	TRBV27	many	CASSFIPGTAKETQYF	TGTGCCAGCAGTTTTATTCCCGGGACAGCGAAAGAGACCCAGTACTTC
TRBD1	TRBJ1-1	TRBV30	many	CAWKAGTANTEAFF	TGTGCCTGGAAGGCCGGGACAGCGAACACTGAAGCTTTCTTT
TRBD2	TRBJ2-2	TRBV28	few	CASSSGRADTGELFF	TGTGCCAGTTCTAGCGGGAGGGCCGATACCGGGGAGCTGTTTTTT
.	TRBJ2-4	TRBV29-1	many	CSVEVWDRDARYF	TGCAGCGTTGAAGTTTGGGACCGGGACGCGAGGTACTTC
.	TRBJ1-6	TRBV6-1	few	CASSQPVTDNSPLHF	TGTGCCAGCAGTCAACCGGTTACGGATAATTCACCCCTCCACTTT
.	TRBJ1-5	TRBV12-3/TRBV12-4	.	CASLRVGQPQHF	TGTGCCAGCTTAAGGGTGGGCCAGCCCCAGCATTTT
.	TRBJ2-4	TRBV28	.	CASTESGRWNIQYF	TGTGCCAGCACTGAGTCAGGACGGTGGAACATTCAGTACTTC